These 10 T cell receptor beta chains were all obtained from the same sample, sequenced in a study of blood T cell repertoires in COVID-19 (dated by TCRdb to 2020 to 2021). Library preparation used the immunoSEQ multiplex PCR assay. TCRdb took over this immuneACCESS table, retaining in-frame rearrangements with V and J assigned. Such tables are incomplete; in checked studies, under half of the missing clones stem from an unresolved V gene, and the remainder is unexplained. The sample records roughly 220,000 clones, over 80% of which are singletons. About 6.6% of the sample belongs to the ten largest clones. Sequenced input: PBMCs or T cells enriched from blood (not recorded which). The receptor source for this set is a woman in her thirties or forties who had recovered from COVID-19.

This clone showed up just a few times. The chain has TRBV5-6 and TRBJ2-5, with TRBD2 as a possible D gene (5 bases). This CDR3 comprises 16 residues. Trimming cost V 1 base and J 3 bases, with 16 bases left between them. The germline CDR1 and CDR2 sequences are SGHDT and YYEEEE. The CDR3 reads CASSLLVGVGEETQYF. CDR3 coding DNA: TGTGCCAGCAGCTTGCTCGTGGGTGTGGGAGAAGAGACCCAGTACTTC.

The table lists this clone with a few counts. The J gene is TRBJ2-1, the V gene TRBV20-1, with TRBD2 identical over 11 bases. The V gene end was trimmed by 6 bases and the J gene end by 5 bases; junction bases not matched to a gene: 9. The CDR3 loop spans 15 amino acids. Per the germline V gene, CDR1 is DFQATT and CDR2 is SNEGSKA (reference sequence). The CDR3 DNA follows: TGCAGTGCGAGTAGGGGACTAGCGGTAAACAATGAGCAGTTCTTC. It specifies CSASRGLAVNNEQFF.

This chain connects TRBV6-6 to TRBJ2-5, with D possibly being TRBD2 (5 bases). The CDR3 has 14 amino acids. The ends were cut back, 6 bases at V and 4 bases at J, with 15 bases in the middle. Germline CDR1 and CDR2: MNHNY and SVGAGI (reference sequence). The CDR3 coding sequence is TGTGCCAGCAGCCCCGGACTTCGCTCAGAGACCCAGTACTTC. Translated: CASSPGLRSETQYF.

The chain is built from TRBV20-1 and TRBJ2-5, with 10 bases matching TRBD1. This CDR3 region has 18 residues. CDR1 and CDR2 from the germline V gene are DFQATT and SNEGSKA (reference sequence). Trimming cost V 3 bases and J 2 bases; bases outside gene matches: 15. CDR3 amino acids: CSASSGTGAFPNQETQYF. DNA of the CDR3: TGCAGTGCTAGTTCCGGGACAGGGGCCTTCCCCAATCAAGAGACCCAGTACTTC.

CDR3 sequence (DNA): TGTGCCAGCAGCGGGGGACAGGCCTTTGGCTACACCTTC. It yields the protein CASSGGQAFGYTF. V is TRBV7-2 and J is TRBJ1-2; 8 bases fit TRBD1. There are 13 residues in the CDR3. After removal of 5 bases from V and 7 bases from J, the junction contained 6 bases not matched to a gene. Per the germline V gene, CDR1 is SGHTA and CDR2 is FQGNSA. The full variable domain, completed using reference TRBV7-2 and TRBJ1-2, is GAGVSQSPSNKVTEKGKDVELRCDPISGHTALYWYRQSLGQGLEFLIYFQGNSAPDKSGLPSDRFSAERTGGSVSTLTIQRTQQEDSAVYLCASSGGQAFGYTFGSGTRLTVV.

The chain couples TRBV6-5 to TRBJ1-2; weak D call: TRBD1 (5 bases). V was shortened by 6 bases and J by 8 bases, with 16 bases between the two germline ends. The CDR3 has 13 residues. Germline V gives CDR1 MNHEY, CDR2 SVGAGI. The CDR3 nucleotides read TGTGCCAGCAGATTCGGACACCTTGGGGGCTACACCTTC. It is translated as CASRFGHLGGYTF.

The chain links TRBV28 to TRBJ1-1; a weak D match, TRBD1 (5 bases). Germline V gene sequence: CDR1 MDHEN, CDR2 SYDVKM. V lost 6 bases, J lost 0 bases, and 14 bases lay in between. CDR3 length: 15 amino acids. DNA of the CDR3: TGTGCCAGCAGACCCTCAGGGCAGATGAACACTGAAGCTTTCTTT. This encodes CASRPSGQMNTEAFF.

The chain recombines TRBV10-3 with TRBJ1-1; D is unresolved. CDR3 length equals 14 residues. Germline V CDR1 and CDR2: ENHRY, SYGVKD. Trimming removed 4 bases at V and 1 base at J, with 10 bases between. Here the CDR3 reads CAISAFQSNTEAFF. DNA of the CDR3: TGTGCCATCAGTGCTTTCCAGTCGAACACTGAAGCTTTCTTT.

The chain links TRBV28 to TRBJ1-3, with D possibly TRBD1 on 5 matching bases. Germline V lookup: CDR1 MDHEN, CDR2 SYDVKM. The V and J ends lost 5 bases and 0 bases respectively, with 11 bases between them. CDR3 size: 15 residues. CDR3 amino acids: CASSPRGGSGNTIYF. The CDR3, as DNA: TGTGCCAGCAGTCCTCGCGGGGGCTCTGGAAACACCATATATTTT. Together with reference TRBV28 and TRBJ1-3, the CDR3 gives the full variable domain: DVKVTQSSRYLVKRTGEKVFLECVQDMDHENMFWYRQDPGLGLRLIYFSYDVKMKEKGDIPEGYSVSREKKERFSLILESASTNQTSMYLCASSPRGGSGNTIYFGEGSWLTVV.

CDR3 region: CASSFSATNEKLFF. The DNA for the CDR3 is TGCGCCAGCAGCTTTTCTGCAACTAATGAAAAACTGTTTTTT. The chain combines TRBV5-1 with TRBJ1-4; D uncertain. Germline V gene lookup returns CDR1 SGHRS and CDR2 YFSETQ. There are 14 residues in the CDR3. The V end was cut by 2 bases, the J end by 0 bases, with 5 bases between. The whole variable domain, filled in from reference TRBV5-1 and TRBJ1-4, reads KAGVTQTPRYLIKTRGQQVTLSCSPISGHRSVSWYQQTPGQGLQFLFEYFSETQRNKGNFPGRFSGRQFSNSRSEMNVSTLELGDSALYLCASSFSATNEKLFFGSGTQLSVL.